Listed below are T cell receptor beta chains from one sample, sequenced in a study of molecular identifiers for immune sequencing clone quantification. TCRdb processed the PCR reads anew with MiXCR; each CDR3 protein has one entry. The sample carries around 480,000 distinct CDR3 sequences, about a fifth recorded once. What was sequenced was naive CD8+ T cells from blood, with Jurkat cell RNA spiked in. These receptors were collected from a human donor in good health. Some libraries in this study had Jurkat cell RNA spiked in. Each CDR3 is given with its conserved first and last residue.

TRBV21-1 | CASSPWADERAIDYTF
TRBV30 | CAWDSLAASQETQYF
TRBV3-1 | CASSQTSGGRSDTQYF
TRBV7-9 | CASSSTPGLAEIRPSTDTQYF
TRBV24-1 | CATSAGGEAFF
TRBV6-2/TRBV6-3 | CASSYRSGYTEAFF
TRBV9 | CASSVGGGGTEAFF
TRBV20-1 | CSARDQTGGYSPLHF
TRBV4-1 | CASSHHGTEAFF
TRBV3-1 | CASSQADGAYEQCF
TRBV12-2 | CASRLPWTSGSSETQYF
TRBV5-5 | CASSWTGASLEQYF
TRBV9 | CASSERGTSGSVNGELFF
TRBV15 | CATSRGGYRDQETQHF
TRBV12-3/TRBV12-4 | CASSSGVVIDTQYF
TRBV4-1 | CASSQDWEGETQYF
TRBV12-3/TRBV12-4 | CASSLGDRANSPLHF
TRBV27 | CASSPLDPTYSYEQYF
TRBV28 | CASSGVRGGNEQFF
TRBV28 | CASSLFQGAINQPQHF
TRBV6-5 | CASSYGTKHTGELFF
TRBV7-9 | CASSPGDSGFRHEQYF
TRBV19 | CASSRRDSGAQPQHF
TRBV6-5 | CASPWTAVTGELFF
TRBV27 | CASSLSSDPGAQYF
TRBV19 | CASSIGDWGNQPQHF
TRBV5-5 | CASSSRGAPSYNEQFF
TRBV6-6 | CASSTPVGGLSYEQYF
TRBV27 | CASWQGTAFF